The 22 T cell receptor beta chains reported below all come from one sample, sequenced in a study of technical replicates of blood from a few donors listed by TCRdb under 2017. The method was the immunoSEQ multiplex PCR assay. Imported from immuneACCESS, the table was reduced by TCRdb to in-frame sequences with V and J called. These copies leave out some clones; in studies compared against another copy, an unresolved V gene accounts for under half, and the cause of the remainder is not known. Within this sample are approximately 79,000 clones, with approximately 93% of them counted one time only. The ten most abundant clones make up 0.37% of the sample. The sequencing input was T cells isolated from PBMCs. The receptors were gathered from a human donor in good health.

The chain is built from TRBV5-4 and TRBJ2-5, with 14 bases aligning to TRBD2. The V and J ends lost 4 bases and 4 bases, in that order; junction bases with no gene match: 6. This CDR3 contains 16 residues. The germline V gene has CDR1 SGHNT and CDR2 YYREEE (reference sequence). The CDR3 DNA sequence: TGTGCCAGCAGCACCGGGACTAGCGGGAGTTCAGAGACCCAGTACTTC. This encodes CASSTGTSGSSETQYF.

The chain carries TRBV21-1 and TRBJ2-7; the tabulated D call, TRBD2, remains unverified against the DNA. TRBV21-1 is a pseudogene locus. This CDR3 has 11 residues. CDR3 DNA sequence: TGTGCCAGCGGCTGCACGGGCGAGCAGTACTTC. Residues: CASGCTGEQYF.

The chain recombines TRBV9 with TRBJ2-7, with a tentative D call TRBD2 (6 bases). Trimming pared 1 base from V and 2 bases from J, leaving 10 bases between. Germline V gene sequence: CDR1 SGDLS, CDR2 YYNGEE. The CDR3 extends over 14 amino acids. The CDR3, as DNA: TGTGCCAGCAGCGTATCTAGCGCTACCTACGAGCAGTACTTC. Protein sequence: CASSVSSATYEQYF.

In DNA form, the CDR3 reads TGTGCCAGCAGCTTAGGGACAGGGGGCTCCTACGAGCAGTACTTC. Its translation is CASSLGTGGSYEQYF. The V and J genes are TRBV7-9 and TRBJ2-7; 10 nucleotides match TRBD1. The CDR3 spans 15 residues. Germline V gene data show CDR1 as SEHNR and CDR2 as FQNEAQ (reference sequence). The trim removed 1 base at V and 0 bases at J, leaving 0 bases unmatched.

The gene calls are TRBV28 and TRBJ1-2; D unclear. Germline V gene lookup returns CDR1 MDHEN and CDR2 SYDVKM. The CDR3 covers 13 residues. V shed 2 bases and J shed 8 bases, with 12 bases lying between them. Here the CDR3 DNA reads TGTGCCAGCAGTTTAATCGGGGTAGAGGGCTACACCTTC. Translation: CASSLIGVEGYTF.

The chain employs TRBV19 and TRBJ1-5, with a tentative D call TRBD1 (6 bases). Trimming took 3 bases from V and 5 from J, leaving 14 bases between them. Germline V CDR1 and CDR2: LNHDA, SQIVND (reference sequence). This CDR3 comprises 15 residues. CDR3 in amino acids: CASSISGTSYQPQHF. CDR3 DNA sequence: TGTGCCAGTAGTATCTCCGGGACATCATATCAGCCCCAGCATTTT.

The chain has TRBV4-3 and TRBJ2-6; D may be TRBD1 (6 bases). This CDR3 comprises 16 residues. V was cut by 1 base and J by 2 bases, with 9 bases left in between. CDR1 is LGHNA and CDR2 is YSLEER in the germline V gene. The CDR3 sequence is CASSQVGTTGANVLTF. CDR3 DNA sequence: TGCGCCAGCAGCCAAGTGGGGACAACTGGGGCCAACGTCCTGACTTTC.

The chain carries TRBV7-2 and TRBJ2-1, with unresolved D. V was clipped by 2 bases and J by 0 bases, with 5 bases between them. The CDR3 covers 14 residues. CDR1 SGHTA and CDR2 FQGNSA come from the germline V gene. The CDR3 DNA reads TGTGCCAGCAGCTTAACCAGCTCCTACAATGAGCAGTTCTTC. This encodes CASSLTSSYNEQFF.

This chain's CDR3 is CASSLGGSGTDTQYF. In nucleotides, the CDR3 is TGTGCCAGCAGCTTGGGTGGGAGCGGCACAGATACGCAGTATTTT. This sequence joins TRBV7-2 and TRBJ2-3; tentative D call: TRBD2 (5 bases). The germline V and J ends were trimmed by 3 bases and 1 base, with 11 bases remaining between them. The V gene's germline CDR1 is SGHTA and CDR2 FQGNSA. This CDR3 is built from 15 residues.

The rearrangement links TRBV19 to TRBJ2-5; 8 bases are shared with TRBD2. The CDR3 contains 13 residues. With 8 bases clipped from V and 4 bases from J, the junction kept 6 bases outside the gene matches. CDR1 LNHDA and CDR2 SQIVND come from the germline V gene (reference sequence). The DNA for the CDR3 is TGTGCCAGTCAATCGGGAGGGGGAGAGACCCAGTACTTC. This translates into CASQSGGGETQYF. Looking up the rest from reference TRBV19 and TRBJ2-5 gives the full variable domain: DGGITQSPKYLFRKEGQNVTLSCEQNLNHDAMYWYRQDPGQGLRLIYYSQIVNDFQKGDIAEGYSVSREKKESFPLTVTSAQKNPTAFYLCASQSGGGETQYFGPGTRLLVL.

The chain links TRBV4-1 to TRBJ2-3; 7 bases are shared with TRBD2. The germline CDR1 and CDR2 sequences are MGHRA and YSYEKL. The CDR3 has 17 amino acids. V trimming: 0 bases; J trimming: 7 bases; junction bases outside the gene matches: 13. CDR3 sequence (DNA): TGCGCCAGCAGCCAAGATAGTGTCGCGGGAGAGCTTTATACGCAGTATTTT. Amino acids: CASSQDSVAGELYTQYF.

V is TRBV29-1 and J is TRBJ2-5; 7 nucleotides agree with TRBD1. Losses at the gene ends were 4 bases for V and 3 bases for J; bases not matched to a gene: 5. Germline V gives CDR1 SQVTM, CDR2 ANQGSEA. The CDR3 length is 13 residues. CDR3 nucleotides: TGCAGCGTTGTCAGAGGGGGCGAAGAGACCCAGTACTTC. It specifies CSVVRGGEETQYF.

The chain is built from TRBV28 and TRBJ2-3; TRBD1 matches 7 bases. V dropped 7 bases and J dropped 1; count of bases not matched to a gene: 14. The CDR3 runs 17 residues. CDR1 is MDHEN and CDR2 is SYDVKM in the germline V gene. The DNA for the CDR3 is TGTGCCAGCATTCCGGGGACAGCCTTCTTCGGCACAGATACGCAGTATTTT. The encoded protein is CASIPGTAFFGTDTQYF.

This sequence joins TRBV10-3 and TRBJ2-1, with D perhaps TRBD2 (5 bases). In germline, CDR1 is ENHRY, CDR2 SYGVKD. The CDR3 has 15 residues. V gave up 7 bases and J gave up 0 bases, with 13 bases separating them. CDR3 sequence: CAINKRTDSYNEQFF. The CDR3 nucleotides read TGTGCCATCAATAAGCGGACCGACTCCTACAATGAGCAGTTCTTC.

The rearrangement uses TRBV7-9 and TRBJ2-7; a weak D match, TRBD1 (6 bases). The CDR3 is made up of 13 amino acids. Between the trimmed V and J ends, which lost 4 bases and 3 bases, there was a span of 10 bases. Germline V gene lookup returns CDR1 SEHNR and CDR2 FQNEAQ (reference sequence). DNA of the CDR3: TGTGCCAGCAGCTCACGGACAGACTACGAGCAGTACTTC. This sequence encodes CASSSRTDYEQYF.

This chain joins TRBV18 and TRBJ2-7, with 9 positions matching TRBD2. The CDR3 contains 15 residues. V dropped 3 bases and J dropped 2; count of bases not matched to a gene: 5. Germline CDR1 KGHSH, CDR2 LQKENI. The CDR3 is CASSPGTSSAYEQYF. The CDR3 DNA reads as TGTGCCAGCTCACCCGGGACTAGCTCCGCCTACGAGCAGTACTTC. The full variable domain, its missing parts supplied by reference TRBV18 and TRBJ2-7, is NAGVMQNPRHLVRRRGQEARLRCSPMKGHSHVYWYRQLPEEGLKFMVYLQKENIIDESGMPKERFSAEFPKEGPSILRIQQVVRGDSAAYFCASSPGTSSAYEQYFGPGTRLTVT.

The V call is TRBV7-8, the J call TRBJ1-1; D is ambiguous. Germline values: CDR1 SGHVS, CDR2 FQNEAQ. V lost 5 bases and J lost 7, with 14 bases in between. CDR3 length: 13 amino acids. The CDR3 sequence is CASSLDMPLEAFF. CDR3 bases: TGTGCCAGCAGCCTAGACATGCCCCTTGAAGCTTTCTTT.

The V call is TRBV10-3, the J call TRBJ1-5, with 7 bases fitting TRBD1. Germline V gene data show CDR1 as ENHRY and CDR2 as SYGVKD. This CDR3 is built from 12 residues. V shed 8 bases, J shed 4 bases, and the junction held 2 bases outside the gene matches. The CDR3 protein is CAIGTENQPQHF. The CDR3 nucleotides read TGTGCCATCGGGACAGAGAATCAGCCCCAGCATTTT.

The rearrangement uses TRBV7-9 and TRBJ1-2; D call uncertain. CDR3 length: 16 amino acids. Germline V gives CDR1 SEHNR, CDR2 FQNEAQ (reference sequence). Trimming removed 1 base from V and 0 bases from J, with 12 bases in between. CDR3 DNA sequence: TGTGCCAGCAGCTTAGATGGCATTGACTCTAACTATGGCTACACCTTC. Amino acid sequence: CASSLDGIDSNYGYTF.

The CDR3 bases are TGTGCCAGTAGTTTTGGGAGCTCCTACGAGCAGTACTTC. This translates into CASSFGSSYEQYF. The rearrangement joins TRBV19 to TRBJ2-7, with a tentative D call TRBD2 (5 bases). Between the trimmed V and J ends, which lost 5 bases and 0 bases, there was a span of 8 bases. The germline V gene has CDR1 LNHDA and CDR2 SQIVND (reference sequence). The CDR3 is 13 amino acids.

V usage is TRBV19 and J usage is TRBJ2-4, with TRBD1 matching 10 bases. CDR1 LNHDA and CDR2 SQIVND come from the germline V gene (reference sequence). V trimming: 6 bases; J trimming: 0 bases; junction bases outside the gene matches: 2. The CDR3 runs to 15 residues. CDR3 bases: TGTGCCAGTAGGGGACAGGGGCTAGCCAAAAACATTCAGTACTTC. It translates to CASRGQGLAKNIQYF.

This rearrangement joins TRBV9 to TRBJ1-5; D unclear. There are 14 residues in the CDR3. The V and J ends lost 0 bases and 0 bases respectively, with 4 bases between them. CDR1 and CDR2 from the germline V gene are SGDLS and YYNGEE. The CDR3 spells CASSVDHSNQPQHF. In nucleotides, the CDR3 is TGTGCCAGCAGCGTAGATCATAGCAATCAGCCCCAGCATTTT.